The subject of this entry is one T cell receptor beta chain. There is no known antigen for this receptor. Base qualities are missing; no much larger clone stands one base away. These data belong to a study of blood T cell repertoires in COVID-19 (dated by TCRdb to 2019 to 2021). For context, the study as a whole: The collaborator samples originated in the United States, Italy and Spain and spanned the acute and convalescent phases of COVID-19. The material from the prospective study consisted of cDNA or gDNA derived from T cells, B-cell-depleted T cells, or PBMCs. Deeply sampled blood TCRbeta repertoires from subjects exposed to, actively infected with, or recovered from COVID-19 were included in the dataset. The repertoires were released in a freely available public database intended as a resource for research on the immune response to SARS-CoV-2. The samples were drawn from two sources: the first 160 participants of the ongoing ImmuneRACE study, and over 950 subjects contributed by 6 global collaborators. A de-identified subject ID, COVID-19 status, age in years and sex were almost always included in the sample metadata. Where HLA class I and class II types were available, the types were taken from metadata supplied by the sample provider, not from assay-based typing.

Participants in the prospective study were enrolled through a virtual design, were aged about 18 to 100 years, and lived in about 25 United States geographic areas. Cohort assignment in the prospective study relied on participant-reported clinical history from a screening survey and a study questionnaire. In the prospective study, mobile phlebotomists collected whole blood, serum and a nasopharyngeal or oropharyngeal swab from each participant. Participants in the prospective study had the option to provide additional blood draws and questionnaires over an approximately 2-month period. Prospective study blood samples were shipped either frozen or at room temperature before DNA extraction. The CDR3 contains 17 residues, cysteine and phenylalanine counted. Solely the CDR3 DNA is kept, with 51 bases framed from the first base. V lost 0 bases and J lost 2 bases, and the count of bases not matched to a germline gene is 5. CDR1 and CDR2, per the germline V gene (reference sequence), are PRHDT and FYEKMQ.

The immunoSEQ Assay, a bias-controlled multiplex PCR, was used to amplify TCRbeta CDR3 regions from genomic DNA. Per the authors' processing: The number of nucleated cells in each sample was estimated from the amplification of reference gene primers within the assay. To quantify the absolute abundance of each unique TCRbeta CDR3 rearrangement, sequence reads were collapsed and filtered. For each sample, productive Simpson clonality was calculated as the square root of Simpson's diversity index across productive rearrangements. In its TCRdb copy, this immuneACCESS table keeps in-frame sequences only and misses some clones. Where compared with another copy, unresolved V genes explain less than half of these, and the others have no known cause. D and trimming were read from the DNA, whereas the V and J calls and clone size are those reported in that table. This sample holds approximately 270,000 clones; just under 90% were observed only once. The ten largest make up about 4% of the sample.

General study outcomes and caveats: The amount of clinical and demographic metadata varied by source and participant and was provided uncurated.

Rearrangement joined TRBV13 to TRBJ2-7; the central 12 bases match TRBD2. The TCR originated in a woman in her 30s with acute COVID-19. Sequences were obtained from PBMCs or T cells enriched from blood (not recorded which). The CDR3 reads as follows: CASSLGLRTSGTYEQYF. The sequence in DNA is TGTGCCAGCAGCTTAGGCCTAAGGACTAGCGGGACCTACGAGCAGTACTTC.